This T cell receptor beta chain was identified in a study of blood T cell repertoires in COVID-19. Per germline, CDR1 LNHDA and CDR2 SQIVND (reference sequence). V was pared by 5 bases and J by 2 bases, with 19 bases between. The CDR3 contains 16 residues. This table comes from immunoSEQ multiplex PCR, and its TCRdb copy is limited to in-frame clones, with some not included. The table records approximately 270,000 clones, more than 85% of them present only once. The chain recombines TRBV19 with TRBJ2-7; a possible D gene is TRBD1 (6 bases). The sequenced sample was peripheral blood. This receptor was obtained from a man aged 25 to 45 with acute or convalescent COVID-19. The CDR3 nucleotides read TGTGCCAGTAGTCTACAGGGATTACTTAACCCCTACGAGCAGTACTTC. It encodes CASSLQGLLNPYEQYF.